The 12 T cell receptor beta chains given below trace back to one sample, sequenced in a study of T-cell reconstitution after alpha-beta-depleted transplantation in children. Unique molecular identifiers were incorporated into the prepared TCRbeta library. MiXCR was run by TCRdb on the PCR reads, yielding one entry per CDR3 protein. The sample shows 500,000 to 600,000 distinct CDR3 sequences, 18% of them seen only once. The sample consisted of PBMCs from the stem cell graft donor, taken from the stem cell graft. These receptors were taken from a human donor who donated a stem cell graft to a child with acute lymphoblastic leukemia.

This clonotype was observed a few times. This chain links TRBV15 with TRBJ1-5; TRBD1 is a possible D gene (5 bases). CDR1 and CDR2 (germline): LNHNV, YYDKDF (reference sequence). V was shortened by 3 bases and J by 0 bases, with 9 bases between the two germline ends. The CDR3 sequence is 15 residues long. CDR3 DNA sequence: TGTGCCACCAGCAGGGGGGACGGTAGCAATCAGCCCCAGCATTTT. It translates to CATSRGDGSNQPQHF.

The CDR3 is CASSLEGSPTDTQYF. DNA of the CDR3: TGCGCCAGCAGCTTGGAGGGATCTCCGACGGATACGCAGTATTTT. V and J are TRBV5-1 and TRBJ2-3, with D unresolved. Germline CDR1 SGHRS, CDR2 YFSETQ. V was cut by 0 bases and J by 6 bases, with 14 bases left in between. This CDR3 spans 15 amino acids.

This sequence joins TRBV6-2 or TRBV6-3 and TRBJ2-1, with D tentatively TRBD1 (5 bases). The germline gives CDR1 MNHEY, CDR2 SVGEGT. Trimming shortened V by 0 bases and J by 5 bases, and 8 bases separated the two germline ends. This CDR3 comprises 14 residues. For the CDR3, the DNA is TGTGCCAGCAGTTACTCTGGGGCCAACAATGAGCAGTTCTTC. Its translation: CASSYSGANNEQFF.

V and J are TRBV7-3 and TRBJ2-1, with D unclear. Germline lookup yields CDR1 SGHTA and CDR2 FQGTGA. Trimming stripped 5 bases from V and 9 bases from J, with 17 bases between. The CDR3 spans 14 residues. The CDR3 nucleotides read TGTGCCAGCAGCGCTAACACCCCTGGATCTGAGCAGTTCTTC. It is translated as CASSANTPGSEQFF.

The chain joins TRBV20-1 to TRBJ2-3; D may be TRBD1 (6 bases). Germline CDR1 is DFQATT and CDR2 is SNEGSKA (reference sequence). V lost 0 bases to trimming and J lost 3 bases, with 13 bases between them. The CDR3 length is 15 residues. In DNA form, the CDR3 reads TGCAGTGCTAGAGATCCCACAGGGAGAACAGATACGCAGTATTTT. Amino acid sequence: CSARDPTGRTDTQYF.

This clonotype has only a few counts. The rearrangement joins TRBV12-5 to TRBJ2-5, with 11 bases that match TRBD1. Germline lookup yields CDR1 LGHNT and CDR2 FRNRAP. J gave up 5 bases and V 1 base, and 3 bases lay outside the gene matches. CDR3 length: 15 amino acids. The CDR3 nucleotides read TGTGCTAGTGGTTTGGGGACAGGGGGCCGGGAGACCCAGTACTTC. Protein sequence: CASGLGTGGRETQYF.

This clonotype has a handful of counts. The chain carries TRBV27 and TRBJ2-7; 9 nucleotides line up with TRBD1. This CDR3 is built from 14 residues. The V gene end was trimmed by 6 bases and the J gene end by 0 bases; junction bases not matched to a gene: 3. Germline V gene sequence: CDR1 MNHEY, CDR2 SMNVEV (reference sequence). The CDR3: CASRGTGPSYEQYF. For the CDR3, the DNA is TGTGCCAGCAGGGGGACAGGGCCCTCCTACGAGCAGTACTTC.

The chain carries TRBV4-1 and TRBJ1-2; D is undetermined. Trimming cost V 3 bases and J 7 bases, with 18 bases left between them. From germline, CDR1 is MGHRA and CDR2 YSYEKL. The CDR3 runs 15 residues. CDR3 region: CASSHPVGSLRGYTF. The CDR3 nucleotides read TGCGCCAGCAGCCACCCAGTGGGCAGTTTGCGTGGCTACACCTTC.

The gene calls are TRBV7-8 and TRBJ2-3; 9 positions agree with TRBD1. Germline-derived CDR1 and CDR2 are SGHVS and FQNEAQ. The CDR3 covers 15 residues. V lost 5 bases, J lost 2 bases, and 5 bases stayed unmatched. Written as DNA, the CDR3 is TGTGCCAGCAGCGGGGGGGACAGGGCCACAGATACGCAGTATTTT. Translating it yields CASSGGDRATDTQYF.

The chain is built from TRBV10-3 and TRBJ2-7, with unresolved D. The V end was cut by 3 bases, the J end by 4 bases, with 4 bases between. The CDR3 consists of 11 residues. Looked up from germline, CDR1 is ENHRY and CDR2 is SYGVKD. The CDR3 region is CAISDGYEQYF. Here the CDR3 DNA reads TGTGCCATCAGTGATGGATACGAGCAGTACTTC.

A few counts support this clonotype. The chain recombines TRBV28 with TRBJ2-2; no clear D gene. The germline V and J ends were trimmed by 2 bases and 2 bases, with 9 bases remaining between them. CDR1 and CDR2 (germline): MDHEN, SYDVKM. The CDR3 sequence is 15 residues long. Written as DNA, the CDR3 is TGTGCCAGCAGTTTAACCCGGACCAACACCGGGGAGCTGTTTTTT. This translates into CASSLTRTNTGELFF.

This clonotype was counted a few times. This chain joins TRBV7-8 and TRBJ2-2; D gene ambiguous. CDR3 length: 14 residues. V gave up 5 bases and J gave up 2 bases, with 9 bases separating them. CDR1 and CDR2 from the germline V gene are SGHVS and FQNEAQ. As DNA, the CDR3 is TGTGCCAGCAGCGACGGGTCAAACACCGGGGAGCTGTTTTTT. Its translation: CASSDGSNTGELFF. The variable domain in full, with the rest retrieved from reference TRBV7-8 and TRBJ2-2, is GAGVSQSPRYKVAKRGQDVALRCDPISGHVSLFWYQQALGQGPEFLTYFQNEAQLDKSGLPSDRFFAERPEGSVSTLKIQRTQQEDSAVYLCASSDGSNTGELFFGEGSRLTVL.